This T cell receptor (beta chain) originates from a study of blood T cell repertoires in COVID-19 (dated by TCRdb to the early 2020s). About the study as a whole: Samples from collaborators originated in the United States, Italy and Spain and spanned both the acute and convalescent phases of COVID-19. Samples were obtained from the ongoing ImmuneRACE study (first 160 participants) and from approximately 1,200 subjects provided by 6 global collaborators. The repertoires were released in a freely available public database meant as a resource for research on the immune response to SARS-CoV-2. The prospective study material was composed of cDNA or gDNA derived from T cells, B-cell-depleted T cells, or PBMCs. Where available, HLA class I and class II types were taken from metadata supplied by the sample provider and were not determined by assay-based typing. The sample metadata nearly always contained a de-identified subject ID, COVID-19 status, age in years and sex. The dataset comprised deeply sampled blood TCRbeta repertoires from subjects exposed to, actively infected with, or recovered from COVID-19.

The CDR3 numbers 14 residues from cysteine through phenylalanine. The only DNA kept is the CDR3, 42 bases in frame from the first base. V gives up 0 bases and J gives up 6 bases, and the segment between their germline ends measures 13 bases. The germline V gene sets CDR1 to SGHRS and CDR2 to YFSETQ. Collaborating institutions collected whole blood in K2EDTA tubes following their own protocols. For TCRbeta analysis, collaborators shipped samples as frozen whole blood, isolated PBMCs, or DNA extracted from either of those sample types. TCRbeta CDR3 regions were amplified from genomic DNA using the immunoSEQ Assay, a bias-controlled multiplex PCR. The authors processed their data as follows. Within the assay, amplification of reference gene primers was used to estimate how many nucleated cells each sample contained. To quantify the absolute abundance of each unique TCRbeta CDR3 rearrangement, sequence reads were collapsed and filtered. For each sample, productive Simpson clonality was calculated by taking the square root of Simpson's diversity index across productive rearrangements. TCRdb mirrors the immuneACCESS table, restricted to in-frame sequences. Some clones are absent from its copies; in checked studies, under half trace to an unresolved V gene, and the reason for the others is unknown. The DNA gave D and trimming, while V, J and clone size come from that table. For this sample the table gives about 87,000 clones, of which about 87% were detected only once. The ten largest make up around 5.3% of the sample.

The investigation overall reported the following: The quantity of clinical and demographic metadata differed by source and by participant and was supplied without curation.

Only a few counts were recorded for this clone. Its antigen has not been determined. One base away there is no much larger clone; base qualities are not given. The chain is assembled from TRBV5-1 and TRBJ2-7; 6 matching bases give a weak D call of TRBD1. This sequence was found in a man aged 35 to 55 with acute or convalescent COVID-19. Sequenced: peripheral blood. CDR3 sequence: CASSLAAGASEQYF. The sequence in DNA is TGCGCCAGCAGCTTGGCCGCAGGGGCCAGCGAGCAGTACTTC.